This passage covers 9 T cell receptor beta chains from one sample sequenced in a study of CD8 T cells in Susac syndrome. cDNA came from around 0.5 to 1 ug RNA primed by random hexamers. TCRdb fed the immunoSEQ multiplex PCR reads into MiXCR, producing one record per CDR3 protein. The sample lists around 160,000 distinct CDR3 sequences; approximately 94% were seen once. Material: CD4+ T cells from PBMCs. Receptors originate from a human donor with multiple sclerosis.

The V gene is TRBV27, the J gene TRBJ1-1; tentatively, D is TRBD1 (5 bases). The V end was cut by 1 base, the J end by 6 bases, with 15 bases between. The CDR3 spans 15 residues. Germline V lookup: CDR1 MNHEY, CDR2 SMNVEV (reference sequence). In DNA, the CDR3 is TGTGCCAGCAGTTTATACGGGGGGGGGATCGCTGAAGCTTTCTTT. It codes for CASSLYGGGIAEAFF.

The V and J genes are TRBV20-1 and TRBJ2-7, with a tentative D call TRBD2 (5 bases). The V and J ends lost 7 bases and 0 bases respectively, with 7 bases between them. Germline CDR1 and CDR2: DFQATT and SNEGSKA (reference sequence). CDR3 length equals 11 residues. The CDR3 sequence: CSGAVSYEQYF. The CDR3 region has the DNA TGCAGTGGAGCGGTCTCCTACGAGCAGTACTTC.

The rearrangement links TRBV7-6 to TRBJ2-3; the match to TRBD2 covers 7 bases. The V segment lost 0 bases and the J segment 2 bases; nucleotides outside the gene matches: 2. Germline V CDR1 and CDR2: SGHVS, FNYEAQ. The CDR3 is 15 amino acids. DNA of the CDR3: TGTGCCAGCAGCTTAGCGCAGCGGGACACAGATACGCAGTATTTT. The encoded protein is CASSLAQRDTDTQYF.

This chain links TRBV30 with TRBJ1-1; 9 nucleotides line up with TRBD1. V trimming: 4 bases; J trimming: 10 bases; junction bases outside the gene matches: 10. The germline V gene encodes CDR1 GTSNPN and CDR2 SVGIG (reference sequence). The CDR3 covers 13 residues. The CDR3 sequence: CAWTVTGGIRAFF. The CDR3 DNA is TGTGCCTGGACCGTAACAGGGGGCATTCGAGCTTTCTTT.

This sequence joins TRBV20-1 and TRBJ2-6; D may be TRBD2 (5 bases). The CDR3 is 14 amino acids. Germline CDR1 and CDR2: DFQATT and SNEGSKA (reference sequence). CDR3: CSPAGPSGANVLTF. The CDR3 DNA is TGCAGCCCCGCGGGTCCCTCTGGGGCCAACGTCCTGACTTTC.

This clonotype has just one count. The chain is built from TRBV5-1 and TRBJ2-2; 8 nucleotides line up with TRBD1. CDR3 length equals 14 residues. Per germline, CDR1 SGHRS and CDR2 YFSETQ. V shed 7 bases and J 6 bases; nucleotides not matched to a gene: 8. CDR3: CASAPARGPGELFF. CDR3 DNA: TGCGCCAGCGCCCCGGCCAGGGGGCCCGGGGAGCTGTTTTTT.

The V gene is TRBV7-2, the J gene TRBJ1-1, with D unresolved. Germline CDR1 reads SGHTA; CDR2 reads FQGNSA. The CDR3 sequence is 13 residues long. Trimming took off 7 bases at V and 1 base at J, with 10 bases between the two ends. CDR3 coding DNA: TGTGCCAGCACCAAGATCAGGAACACTGAAGCTTTCTTT. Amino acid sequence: CASTKIRNTEAFF.

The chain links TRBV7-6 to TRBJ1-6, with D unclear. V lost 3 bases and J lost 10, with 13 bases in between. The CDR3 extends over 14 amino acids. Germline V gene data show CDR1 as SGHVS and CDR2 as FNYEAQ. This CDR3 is CASSFSRFGSPLHF. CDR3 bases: TGTGCCAGCAGCTTTAGTAGGTTCGGCTCACCCCTCCACTTT.

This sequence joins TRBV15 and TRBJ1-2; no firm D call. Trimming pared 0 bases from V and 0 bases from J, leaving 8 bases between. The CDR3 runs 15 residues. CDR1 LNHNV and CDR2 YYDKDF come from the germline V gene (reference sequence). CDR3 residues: CATSRDLASNYGYTF. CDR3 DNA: TGTGCCACCAGCAGAGATCTGGCCTCTAACTATGGCTACACCTTC.